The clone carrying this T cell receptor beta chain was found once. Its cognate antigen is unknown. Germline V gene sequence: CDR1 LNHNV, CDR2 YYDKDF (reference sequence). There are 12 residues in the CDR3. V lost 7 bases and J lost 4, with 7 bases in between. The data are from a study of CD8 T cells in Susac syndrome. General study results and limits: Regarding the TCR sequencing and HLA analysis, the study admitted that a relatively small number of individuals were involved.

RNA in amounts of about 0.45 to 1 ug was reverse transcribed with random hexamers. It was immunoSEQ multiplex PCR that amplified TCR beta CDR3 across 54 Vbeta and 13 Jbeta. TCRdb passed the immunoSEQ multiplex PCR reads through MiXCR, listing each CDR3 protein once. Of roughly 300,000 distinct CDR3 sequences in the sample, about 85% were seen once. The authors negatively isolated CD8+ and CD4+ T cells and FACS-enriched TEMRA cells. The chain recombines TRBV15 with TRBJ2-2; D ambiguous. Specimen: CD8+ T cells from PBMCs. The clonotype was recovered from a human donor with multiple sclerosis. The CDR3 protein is CATTLRTGELFF. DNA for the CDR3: TGTGCCACCACACTCCGCACCGGGGAGCTGTTTTTT.